The 11 T cell receptor beta chains listed next were all sequenced from one sample in a study of blood T cell repertoires in COVID-19. Sequenced by immunoSEQ multiplex PCR; TCRdb stores in-frame clones only, minus some. The sample contains 120,000 to 150,000 clones, about four fifths of which appear only once. The sequenced sample consisted of peripheral blood. The source of these receptors is a human donor in a cohort sampled during active COVID-19.

The gene calls are TRBV7-2 and TRBJ2-7, with a weak D call TRBD2 (6 bases). This CDR3 region has 15 residues. Germline assignment: CDR1 SGHTA and CDR2 FQGNSA. V dropped 1 base and J dropped 9 bases, with 19 bases sitting between them. The DNA for the CDR3 is TGTGCCAGCAGCTTAGTTGCTGGCGAAAGGAGGGTGCAGTACTTC. Translated, it gives CASSLVAGERRVQYF.

The gene calls are TRBV7-9 and TRBJ1-2; no reliable D call. CDR3 length equals 15 residues. Germline CDR1 reads SEHNR; CDR2 reads FQNEAQ (reference sequence). V was shortened by 1 base and J by 5 bases, with 14 bases between the two germline ends. The CDR3 bases are TGTGCCAGCAGCTTAGACCTCACACAGCAGTATGGCTACACCTTC. It is translated as CASSLDLTQQYGYTF.

V and J are TRBV4-3 and TRBJ2-5; TRBD2 matches at 9 bases. With V trimmed by 0 bases and J by 9 bases, 11 bases remained unmatched. This CDR3 region has 16 residues. Germline V gene sequence: CDR1 LGHNA, CDR2 YSLEER. The CDR3 coding sequence is TGCGCCAGCAGCCAAGATCACCTAGCGGGGAGTGAGGCCCAGTACTTC. Its protein is CASSQDHLAGSEAQYF.

The chain is built from TRBV3-1 (or the pseudogene TRBV3-2) and TRBJ2-7; D is unclear. The germline V and J ends were trimmed by 2 bases and 3 bases, with 2 bases remaining between them. The CDR3 consists of 11 residues. Germline V gene data show CDR1 as LGHDT and CDR2 as YNNKEL (reference sequence). This CDR3 reads CASSQRYEQYF. The CDR3 DNA is TGTGCCAGCAGCCAACGCTACGAGCAGTACTTC.

The rearrangement uses TRBV30 and TRBJ1-2; 8 positions match TRBD1. Germline values: CDR1 GTSNPN, CDR2 SVGIG (reference sequence). With V trimmed by 5 bases and J by 4 bases, 9 bases remained unmatched. This CDR3 is built from 14 residues. Here the CDR3 DNA reads TGTGCCTGGGACCCGACAGGGGTGAGCTATGGCTACACCTTC. It translates to CAWDPTGVSYGYTF.

The chain carries TRBV5-4 and TRBJ2-3; TRBD1 matches 7 bases. The CDR3 runs 16 residues. Germline loops: CDR1 SGHNT, CDR2 YYREEE (reference sequence). Trimming removed 3 bases from V and 0 bases from J; junction bases left unmatched: 7. DNA for the CDR3: TGTGCCAGCAGCTCCAGACAGGGTTGGAGCACAGATACGCAGTATTTT. This sequence encodes CASSSRQGWSTDTQYF. The full variable domain, rest sourced from reference TRBV5-4 and TRBJ2-3, is ETGVTQSPTHLIKTRGQQVTLRCSSQSGHNTVSWYQQALGQGPQFIFQYYREEENGRGNFPPRFSGLQFPNYSSELNVNALELDDSALYLCASSSRQGWSTDTQYFGPGTRLTVL.

V is TRBV6-5 and J is TRBJ1-1; D is uncertain. Germline assignment: CDR1 MNHEY and CDR2 SVGAGI. V lost 6 bases to trimming and J lost 1 base, with 15 bases between them. CDR3 length: 15 residues. CDR3 in DNA: TGTGCCAGCAGGCCCTCAGGACTCTCGAACACTGAAGCTTTCTTT. It is translated as CASRPSGLSNTEAFF.

The rearrangement uses TRBV5-6 and TRBJ1-2; the D is unclear. Germline V gene sequence: CDR1 SGHDT, CDR2 YYEEEE. There are 19 residues in the CDR3. Trimming removed 1 base from V and 2 bases from J, with 24 bases in between. CDR3 nucleotides: TGTGCCAGCAGCTTGAGGGTACTGGCCTTGCGGCTAGCAAACTATGGCTACACCTTC. It encodes CASSLRVLALRLANYGYTF.

The J gene is TRBJ2-2, the V gene TRBV24-1; weak D call: TRBD1 (7 bases). The CDR3 is made up of 12 amino acids. V was shortened by 12 bases and J by 6 bases, with 13 bases between the two germline ends. The germline V gene encodes CDR1 KGHDR and CDR2 SFDVKD. The CDR3 nucleotides are TGTGCCTCCCAGGGGGAGGCCGGGGAGCTGTTTTTT. It translates to CASQGEAGELFF.

J is TRBJ2-7 and V is TRBV7-2, with D possibly matching TRBD2 (7 bases). CDR1 SGHTA and CDR2 FQGNSA come from the germline V gene. CDR3 length equals 13 residues. Between the trimmed V and J ends, which lost 1 base and 13 bases, there was a span of 17 bases. The CDR3 DNA sequence: TGTGCCAGCAGCTTAGACCCCGGCGGGGGCCCCTACTTC. Protein sequence: CASSLDPGGGPYF.

In this sample, this clone turned up a few times. The chain combines TRBV2 with TRBJ1-5; no clear D. Germline assignment: CDR1 SNHLY and CDR2 FYNNEI. The CDR3 totals 13 residues. V gave up 7 bases and J gave up 4 bases, with 11 bases separating them. The CDR3 sequence is CASTTVGNQPQHF. The CDR3 region has the DNA TGTGCCAGCACAACAGTCGGTAATCAGCCCCAGCATTTT.